This entry lists 10 T cell receptor beta chains sequenced from one sample in a study of T-cell reconstitution after alpha-beta-depleted transplantation in children. Preparation of the TCRbeta library was carried out with unique molecular identifiers. TCRdb recomputed calls from the PCR reads with MiXCR, one row per CDR3 protein. The table lists about 980,000 distinct CDR3 sequences, about 31% of them singletons. The material was PBMCs, mostly from graft donor cells, obtained 360 days after TCRalphabeta/CD19-depleted stem cell transplant. The receptor source for this set is a boy less than two years old who had a stem cell transplant for SCID, so the T cells may come from the graft donor.

The chain recombines TRBV5-1 with TRBJ1-5; D might be TRBD1 (5 bases). The CDR3 loop spans 15 amino acids. Trimming pared 1 base from V and 2 bases from J, leaving 10 bases between. Germline assignment: CDR1 SGHRS and CDR2 YFSETQ. CDR3 region: CASSLNGGRNQPQHF. The CDR3 DNA reads TGCGCCAGCAGCTTGAATGGGGGTCGCAATCAGCCCCAGCATTTT.

This clonotype was counted between two and nine times. V is TRBV20-1 and J is TRBJ2-5; no firm D call. Trimming removed 4 bases at V and 1 base at J, with 10 bases between. The CDR3 is 13 amino acids. Germline-derived CDR1 and CDR2 are DFQATT and SNEGSKA (reference sequence). The CDR3 loop is CSANLLLQETQYF. As DNA, the CDR3 is TGCAGTGCTAATCTTCTCCTCCAAGAGACCCAGTACTTC.

The chain uses TRBV19 and TRBJ2-6; no reliable D call. In germline, CDR1 is LNHDA, CDR2 SQIVND (reference sequence). There are 17 residues in the CDR3. Trimming removed 3 bases from V and 0 bases from J, with 12 bases in between. The CDR3 sequence: CASSMVGRSSGANVLTF. As DNA, the CDR3 is TGTGCCAGTAGTATGGTTGGGCGGTCCTCTGGGGCCAACGTCCTGACTTTC.

This chain connects TRBV11-2 to TRBJ2-7; TRBD2 agrees at 8 bases. Germline V gene data show CDR1 as SGHAT and CDR2 as FQNNGV. V shed 2 bases, J shed 0 bases, and the junction held 3 bases outside the gene matches. This CDR3 contains 15 residues. The chain's CDR3 is CASSLIAGRSYEQYF. CDR3 sequence (DNA): TGTGCCAGCAGCTTAATAGCGGGGCGCTCCTACGAGCAGTACTTC.

The chain has TRBV12-3 or TRBV12-4 and TRBJ1-1; 9 positions match TRBD1. The V segment lost 2 bases and the J segment 1 base; nucleotides outside the gene matches: 8. This CDR3 is 17 amino acids long. The CDR3 DNA sequence: TGTGCCAGCAGTTTATGGGGACAGGGACTCCAGAACACTGAAGCTTTCTTT. This codes for CASSLWGQGLQNTEAFF.

V and J are TRBV4-1 and TRBJ2-7; weak D call: TRBD2 (6 bases). CDR1 MGHRA and CDR2 YSYEKL come from the germline V gene. The CDR3 loop spans 15 amino acids. V was shortened by 6 bases and J by 1 base, with 16 bases between the two germline ends. The CDR3 here is CASSNTGTPSYEQYF. The CDR3 bases are TGCGCCAGCAGTAACACCGGGACTCCATCCTACGAGCAGTACTTC.

The rearrangement links TRBV20-1 to TRBJ2-6; D gene unclear. Trimming stripped 5 bases from V and 0 bases from J, with 8 bases between. The CDR3 sequence is 14 residues long. Germline V gives CDR1 DFQATT, CDR2 SNEGSKA (reference sequence). CDR3 DNA: TGCAGTGCTGAACACCACTCTGGGGCCAACGTCCTGACTTTC. As protein: CSAEHHSGANVLTF.

This clonotype was seen more than once but under ten times. The rearrangement joins TRBV15 to TRBJ2-6; no firm D call. The CDR3 runs to 16 residues. CDR1 and CDR2 (germline): LNHNV, YYDKDF (reference sequence). V was cut by 0 bases and J by 0 bases, with 6 bases left in between. CDR3 loop: CATSRDWSSGANVLTF. In DNA form, the CDR3 reads TGTGCCACCAGCAGAGATTGGAGCTCTGGGGCCAACGTCCTGACTTTC.

This clonotype was observed a few times. The chain has TRBV6-5 and TRBJ2-3; 10 bases fit TRBD2. This CDR3 region has 16 residues. The V segment lost 2 bases and the J segment 8 bases; nucleotides outside the gene matches: 10. Germline V gene lookup returns CDR1 MNHEY and CDR2 SVGAGI. The CDR3 bases are TGTGCCAGCAGTTACGGGATAGCGGGGGGCCGGGGTACGCAGTATTTT. As protein: CASSYGIAGGRGTQYF.

The V gene is TRBV5-6, the J gene TRBJ2-5; D is undetermined. Between the trimmed V and J ends, which lost 4 bases and 6 bases, there was a span of 13 bases. The CDR3 is made up of 13 amino acids. Germline V gives CDR1 SGHDT, CDR2 YYEEEE. CDR3 residues: CASSLEVVKTQYF. In DNA form, the CDR3 reads TGTGCCAGCAGCCTAGAAGTGGTAAAGACCCAGTACTTC.